The entry below describes one TCR beta chain. This record comes from a study of blood T cell repertoires in COVID-19. Study as a whole: COVID-19 samples, acute and convalescent, were from the United States, Italy and Spain. PBMCs, B-cell-depleted T cells, or T cells provided the cDNA or gDNA that made up the material.

The CDR3 contains 15 residues. The junction had 3 bases not matched to a gene; V was cut back by 3 bases and J by 2 bases. Germline CDR1 reads LNHDA; CDR2 reads SQIVND (reference sequence). As processed by the authors: From reference gene primer amplification, estimates of nucleated cell counts were derived. Clones were sequenced by immunoSEQ multiplex PCR, and TCRdb holds only the in-frame ones, with some missing. V and J calls and clone size are those listed in that table; D and trimming were worked out from the DNA. The sample gives about 33,000 clones, around 73% of which show up once; 30% to 40% is in the top ten.

V gene TRBV19 combines with J gene TRBJ2-7, with 11 bases aligning to TRBD1. Sequenced sample: peripheral blood. The clonotype originates from a man older than 75 with acute or convalescent COVID-19. The CDR3 is CASSISGQGAYEQYF. For the CDR3, the DNA is TGTGCCAGTAGTATTTCGGGACAGGGGGCCTACGAGCAGTACTTC. Filled out from reference TRBV19 and TRBJ2-7, the complete variable domain reads DGGITQSPKYLFRKEGQNVTLSCEQNLNHDAMYWYRQDPGQGLRLIYYSQIVNDFQKGDIAEGYSVSREKKESFPLTVTSAQKNPTAFYLCASSISGQGAYEQYFGPGTRLTVT.